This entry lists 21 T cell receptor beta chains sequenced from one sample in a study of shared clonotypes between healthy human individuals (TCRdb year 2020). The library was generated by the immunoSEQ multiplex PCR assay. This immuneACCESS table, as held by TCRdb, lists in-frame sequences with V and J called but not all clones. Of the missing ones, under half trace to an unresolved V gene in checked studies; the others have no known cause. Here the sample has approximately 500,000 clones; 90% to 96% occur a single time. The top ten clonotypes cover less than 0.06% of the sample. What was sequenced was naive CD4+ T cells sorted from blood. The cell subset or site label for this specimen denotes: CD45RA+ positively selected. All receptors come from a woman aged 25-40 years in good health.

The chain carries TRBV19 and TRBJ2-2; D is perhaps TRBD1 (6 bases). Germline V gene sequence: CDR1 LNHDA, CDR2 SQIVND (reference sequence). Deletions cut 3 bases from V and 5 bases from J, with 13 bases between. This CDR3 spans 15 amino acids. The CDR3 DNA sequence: TGTGCCAGTAGTATCGCAGGGGTCTGGACCGGGGAGCTGTTTTTT. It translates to CASSIAGVWTGELFF.

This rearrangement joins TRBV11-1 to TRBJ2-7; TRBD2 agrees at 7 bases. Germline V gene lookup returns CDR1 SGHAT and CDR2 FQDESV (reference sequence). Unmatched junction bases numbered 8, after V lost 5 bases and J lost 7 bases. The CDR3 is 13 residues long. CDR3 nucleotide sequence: TGTGCCAGCAGCCCGGAGACTAGCTTGGAGCAGTACTTC. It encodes CASSPETSLEQYF.

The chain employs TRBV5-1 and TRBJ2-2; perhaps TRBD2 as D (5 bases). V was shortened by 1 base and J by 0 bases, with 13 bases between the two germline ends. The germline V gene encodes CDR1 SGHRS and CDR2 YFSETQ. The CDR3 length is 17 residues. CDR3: CASSLRASRPNTGELFF. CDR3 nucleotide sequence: TGCGCCAGCAGCTTGAGGGCTAGCAGACCGAACACCGGGGAGCTGTTTTTT.

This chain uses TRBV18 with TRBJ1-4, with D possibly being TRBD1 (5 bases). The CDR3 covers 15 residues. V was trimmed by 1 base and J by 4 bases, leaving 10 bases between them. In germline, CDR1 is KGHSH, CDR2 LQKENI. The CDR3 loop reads CASSPQGILNEKLFF. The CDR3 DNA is TGTGCCAGCTCACCACAGGGGATCCTTAATGAAAAACTGTTTTTT.

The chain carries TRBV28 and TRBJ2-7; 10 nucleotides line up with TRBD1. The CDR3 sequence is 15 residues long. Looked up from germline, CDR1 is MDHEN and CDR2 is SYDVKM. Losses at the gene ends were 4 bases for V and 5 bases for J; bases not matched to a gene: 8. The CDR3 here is CASSSAGTGDHEQYF. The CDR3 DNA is TGTGCCAGCAGTTCCGCCGGGACAGGGGACCACGAGCAGTACTTC. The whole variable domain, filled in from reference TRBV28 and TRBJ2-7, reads DVKVTQSSRYLVKRTGEKVFLECVQDMDHENMFWYRQDPGLGLRLIYFSYDVKMKEKGDIPEGYSVSREKKERFSLILESASTNQTSMYLCASSSAGTGDHEQYFGPGTRLTVT.

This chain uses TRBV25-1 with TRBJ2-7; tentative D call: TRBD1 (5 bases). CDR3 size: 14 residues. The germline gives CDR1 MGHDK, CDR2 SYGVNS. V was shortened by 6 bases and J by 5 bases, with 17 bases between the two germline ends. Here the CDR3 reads CASSLGQLGNEQYF. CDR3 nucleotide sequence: TGTGCCAGCAGCCTCGGACAACTTGGCAACGAGCAGTACTTC.

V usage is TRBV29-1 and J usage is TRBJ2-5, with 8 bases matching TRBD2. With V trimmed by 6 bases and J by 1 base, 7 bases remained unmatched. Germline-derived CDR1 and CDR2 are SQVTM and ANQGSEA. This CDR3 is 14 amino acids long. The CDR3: CSVAAGTSQETQYF. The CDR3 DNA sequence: TGCAGCGTAGCGGCGGGGACTAGCCAAGAGACCCAGTACTTC. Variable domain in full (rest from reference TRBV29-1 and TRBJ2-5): SAVISQKPSRDICQRGTSLTIQCQVDSQVTMMFWYRQQPGQSLTLIATANQGSEATYESGFVIDKFPISRPNLTFSTLTVSNMSPEDSSIYLCSVAAGTSQETQYFGPGTRLLVL.

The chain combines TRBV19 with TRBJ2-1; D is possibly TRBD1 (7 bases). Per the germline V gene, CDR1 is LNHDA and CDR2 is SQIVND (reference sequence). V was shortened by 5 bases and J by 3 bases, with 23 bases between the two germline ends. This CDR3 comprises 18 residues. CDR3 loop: CASSRTQGGGTFYNEQFF. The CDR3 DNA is TGTGCCAGTAGTCGGACCCAGGGGGGTGGGACCTTCTACAATGAGCAGTTCTTC.

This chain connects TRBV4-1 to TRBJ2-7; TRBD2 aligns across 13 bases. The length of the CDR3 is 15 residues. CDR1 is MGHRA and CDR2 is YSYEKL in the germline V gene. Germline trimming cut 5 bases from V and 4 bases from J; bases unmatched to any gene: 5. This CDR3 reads CASSKGLAGNYEQYF. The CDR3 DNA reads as TGCGCCAGCAGCAAGGGACTAGCGGGAAATTACGAGCAGTACTTC.

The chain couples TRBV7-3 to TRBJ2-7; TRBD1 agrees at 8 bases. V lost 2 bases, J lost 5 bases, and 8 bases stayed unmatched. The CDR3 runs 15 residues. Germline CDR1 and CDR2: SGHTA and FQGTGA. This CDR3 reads CASSLSGQGSDEQYF. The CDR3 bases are TGTGCCAGCAGCTTATCAGGACAGGGTAGCGACGAGCAGTACTTC.

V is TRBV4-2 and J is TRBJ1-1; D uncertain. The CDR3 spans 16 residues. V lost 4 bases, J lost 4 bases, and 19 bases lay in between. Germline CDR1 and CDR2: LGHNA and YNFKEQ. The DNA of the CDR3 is TGTGCCAGCAGCCCCTATTTAGCCGGGCGAGGCACTGAAGCTTTCTTT. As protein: CASSPYLAGRGTEAFF.

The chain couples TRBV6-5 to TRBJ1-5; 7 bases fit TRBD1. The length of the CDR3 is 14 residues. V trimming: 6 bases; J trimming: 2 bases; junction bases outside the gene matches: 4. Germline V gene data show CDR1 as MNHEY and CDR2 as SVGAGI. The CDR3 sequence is CASSLDRGNQPQHF. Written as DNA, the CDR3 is TGTGCCAGCAGCCTCGACAGGGGCAATCAGCCCCAGCATTTT.

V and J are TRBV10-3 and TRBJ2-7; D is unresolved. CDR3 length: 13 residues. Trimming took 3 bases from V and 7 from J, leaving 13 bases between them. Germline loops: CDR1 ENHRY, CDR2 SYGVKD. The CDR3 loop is CAISESLGPEQYF. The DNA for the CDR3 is TGTGCCATCAGTGAAAGCTTAGGACCGGAGCAGTACTTC.

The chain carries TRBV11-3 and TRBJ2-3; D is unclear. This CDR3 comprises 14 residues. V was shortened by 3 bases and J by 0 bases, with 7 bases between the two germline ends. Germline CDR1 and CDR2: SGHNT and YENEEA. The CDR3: CASSLGKSTDTQYF. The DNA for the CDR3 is TGTGCCAGCAGCTTGGGTAAAAGCACAGATACGCAGTATTTT.

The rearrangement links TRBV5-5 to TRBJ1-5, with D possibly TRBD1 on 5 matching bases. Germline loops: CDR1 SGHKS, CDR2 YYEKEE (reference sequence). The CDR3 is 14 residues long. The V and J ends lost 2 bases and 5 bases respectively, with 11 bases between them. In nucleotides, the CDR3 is TGTGCCAGCAGCTTACAGGTCCAAGATCAGCCCCAGCATTTT. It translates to CASSLQVQDQPQHF.

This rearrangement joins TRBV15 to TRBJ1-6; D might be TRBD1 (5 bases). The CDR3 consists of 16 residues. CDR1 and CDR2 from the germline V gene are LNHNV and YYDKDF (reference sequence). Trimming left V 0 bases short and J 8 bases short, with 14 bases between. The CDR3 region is CATSRDLGTPHSPLHF. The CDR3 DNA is TGTGCCACCAGCAGAGATCTAGGGACGCCTCATTCACCCCTCCACTTT. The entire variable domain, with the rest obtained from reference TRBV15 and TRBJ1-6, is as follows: DAMVIQNPRYQVTQFGKPVTLSCSQTLNHNVMYWYQQKSSQAPKLLFHYYDKDFNNEADTPDNFQSRRPNTSFCFLDIRSPGLGDTAMYLCATSRDLGTPHSPLHFGNGTRLTVT.

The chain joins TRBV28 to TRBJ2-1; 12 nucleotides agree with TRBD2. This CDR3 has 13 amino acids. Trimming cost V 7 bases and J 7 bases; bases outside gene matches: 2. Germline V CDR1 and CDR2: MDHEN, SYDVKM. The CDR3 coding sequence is TGTGCCAGCACCGGGACTAGCGGGAATGAGCAGTTCTTC. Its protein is CASTGTSGNEQFF.

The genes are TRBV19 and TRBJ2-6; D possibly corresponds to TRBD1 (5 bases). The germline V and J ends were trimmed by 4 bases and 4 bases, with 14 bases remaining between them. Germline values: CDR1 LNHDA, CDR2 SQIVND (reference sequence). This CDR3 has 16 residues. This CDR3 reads CASSSPRESGANVLTF. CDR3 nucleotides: TGTGCCAGTAGTAGCCCCAGGGAATCCGGGGCCAACGTCCTGACTTTC.

The CDR3 spells CSVDRAQGADTQYF. CDR3 nucleotides: TGCAGCGTTGACCGGGCCCAGGGGGCAGATACGCAGTATTTT. This chain joins TRBV29-1 and TRBJ2-3; 7 bases line up with TRBD1. With V trimmed by 3 bases and J by 4 bases, 7 bases remained unmatched. CDR1 and CDR2 (germline): SQVTM, ANQGSEA. This CDR3 spans 14 amino acids.

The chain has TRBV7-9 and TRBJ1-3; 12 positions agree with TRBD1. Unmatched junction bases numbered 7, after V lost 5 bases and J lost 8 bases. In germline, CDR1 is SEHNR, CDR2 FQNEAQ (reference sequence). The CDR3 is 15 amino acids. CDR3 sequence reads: CASSTPGQGAYTIYF. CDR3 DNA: TGTGCCAGCAGCACCCCGGGACAGGGGGCTTACACCATATATTTT.

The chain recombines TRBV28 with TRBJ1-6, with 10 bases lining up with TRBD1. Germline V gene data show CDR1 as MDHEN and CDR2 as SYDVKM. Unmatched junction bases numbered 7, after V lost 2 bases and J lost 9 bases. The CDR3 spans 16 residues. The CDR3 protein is CASSLAGQGIGSPLHF. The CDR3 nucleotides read TGTGCCAGCAGTTTAGCGGGACAGGGGATAGGTTCACCCCTCCACTTT.